The 2 T cell receptor beta chains below come from one sample, sequenced in a study of T-cell reconstitution after alpha-beta-depleted transplantation in children. TCRbeta library preparation incorporated unique molecular identifiers. One entry per CDR3 protein results from TCRdb running MiXCR on the PCR reads. This sample carries 900,000 or so distinct CDR3 sequences, under 20% of them seen once, and the ten largest clones take approximately 4.5%. The input for sequencing was PBMCs, mostly from graft donor cells, taken 360 days after TCRalphabeta/CD19-depleted stem cell transplant. These receptors were taken from a male patient younger than 18 who had a stem cell transplant for acute lymphoblastic leukemia, so the T cells may come from the graft donor.

The chain employs TRBV10-3 and TRBJ2-1; D may be TRBD2 (5 bases). Trimming removed 3 bases from V and 0 bases from J, with 12 bases in between. This CDR3 spans 16 amino acids. Germline V gene lookup returns CDR1 ENHRY and CDR2 SYGVKD. CDR3 sequence reads: CAISDGSGFSYNEQFF. CDR3 in DNA: TGTGCCATCAGTGATGGTTCGGGGTTCTCCTACAATGAGCAGTTCTTC.

The J gene is TRBJ2-1, the V gene TRBV28, with D tentatively TRBD1 or TRBD2 (5 bases each). CDR1 is MDHEN and CDR2 is SYDVKM in the germline V gene. The ends were cut back, 3 bases at V and 0 bases at J, with 12 bases in the middle. The CDR3 is made up of 16 amino acids. This CDR3 reads CASSFRDALSYNEQFF. Here the CDR3 DNA reads TGTGCCAGCAGTTTCCGGGACGCCCTCTCCTACAATGAGCAGTTCTTC.